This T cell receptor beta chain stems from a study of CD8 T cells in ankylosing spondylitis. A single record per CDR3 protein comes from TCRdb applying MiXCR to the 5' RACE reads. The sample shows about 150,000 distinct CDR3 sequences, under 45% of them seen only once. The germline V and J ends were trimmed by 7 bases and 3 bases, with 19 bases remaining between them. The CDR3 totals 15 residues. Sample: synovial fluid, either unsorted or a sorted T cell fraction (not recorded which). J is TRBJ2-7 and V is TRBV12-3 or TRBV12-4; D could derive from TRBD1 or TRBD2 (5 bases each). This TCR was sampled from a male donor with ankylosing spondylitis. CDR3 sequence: CASNLEGWGNYEQYF. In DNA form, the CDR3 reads TGTGCCAGCAACCTCGAGGGGTGGGGGAACTACGAGCAGTACTTC.